These T cell receptor beta chains were read from a single sample in a study of T-cell reconstitution after alpha-beta-depleted transplantation in children. MiXCR, run by TCRdb on the PCR reads, gives a single entry per CDR3 protein. The sample carries fewer than 750,000 distinct CDR3 sequences, roughly 24% recorded once. The starting material was PBMCs, mostly from graft donor cells, obtained 360 days after TCRalphabeta/CD19-depleted stem cell transplant. Receptor source: a boy in the first two years of life who had a stem cell transplant for acute myeloid leukemia, so the T cells may come from the graft donor. Each CDR3 is given with its conserved first and last residue. The D gene is left open where the match is weak. Not every row has a clone size; where given, it reads once, few, many or a size class.

TRBD2	many	TRBJ2-1	TRBV11-2	TGTGCCAGCAGCTCCCGACTAGCGGGGTACAATGAGCAGTTCTTC	CASSSRLAGYNEQFF
-	-	TRBJ2-3	TRBV6-2/TRBV6-3	TGTGCCAGCAGTTACGGGCTAGCTAGCACAGATACGCAGTATTTT	CASSYGLASTDTQYF
-	many	TRBJ2-5	TRBV5-1	TGCGCCAGCAGCGTCGTGCGAGAAATTAAAGTCCAAGAGACCCAGTACTTC	CASSVVREIKVQETQYF
-	few	TRBJ2-7	TRBV5-1	TGCGCCAGCAGCTTTCAATCAAGCTCCTACGAGCAGTACTTC	CASSFQSSSYEQYF
-	few	TRBJ2-1	TRBV5-1	TGCGCCAGCAGCTTGGTAGGGCAGCTCGGGGATGAGCAGTTCTTC	CASSLVGQLGDEQFF
TRBD1	-	TRBJ2-1	TRBV5-6	TGTGCCAGCAGCTTAGGGACAGGAGGGGAGCAGTTCTTC	CASSLGTGGEQFF
-	many	TRBJ2-2	TRBV5-1	TGCGCCAGCAGCTTGTACCCGACGGGGGCGGACACCGGGGAGCTGTTTTTT	CASSLYPTGADTGELFF
-	many	TRBJ1-1	TRBV12-3/TRBV12-4	TGTGCCAGCGGAAAGAACACTGAAGCTTTCTTT	CASGKNTEAFF
TRBD2	few	TRBJ2-1	TRBV24-1	TGTGCCACCAGGGGAGACCGGGACTACCTCGGCGATGAGCAGTTCTTC	CATRGDRDYLGDEQFF
-	many	TRBJ2-4	TRBV7-2	TGTGCCAGCAGCCCGTCGGACAGGCTCGGGGGCATTCAGTACTTC	CASSPSDRLGGIQYF
TRBD2	-	TRBJ2-3	TRBV7-8	TGTGCCAGCAGCTTAGCGCGAAGCGGGGGGTACACAGATACGCAGTATTTT	CASSLARSGGYTDTQYF
-	-	TRBJ1-1	TRBV20-1	TGCAGTGCTAGAGATCGGGGGGTTGGGACTGAAGCTTTCTTT	CSARDRGVGTEAFF
-	many	TRBJ2-3	TRBV7-2	TGTGCCAGCTATGCGGACAGCACAGATACGCAGTATTTT	CASYADSTDTQYF
TRBD1	few	TRBJ2-4	TRBV12-3/TRBV12-4	TGTGCCAGCAGTTTCCGGGACAGGGGGTCCGTAGCCAAAAACATTCAGTACTTC	CASSFRDRGSVAKNIQYF
-	-	TRBJ1-5	TRBV28	TGTGCCAGCAGCCTATTATATCAGCCCCAGCATTTT	CASSLLYQPQHF
TRBD1	few	TRBJ2-3	TRBV20-1	TGCGAGCCCTCCAGGGGGCAACGGGCAGATACGCAGTATTTT	CEPSRGQRADTQYF
-	many	TRBJ1-5	TRBV24-1	TGTGCCACCAGTGATCCCGGGAGCTATCAGCCCCAGCATTTT	CATSDPGSYQPQHF
TRBD1	few	TRBJ2-1	TRBV15	TGTGCCACCAGCAGAGATACGGGACAGGGGATATACAATGAGCAGTTCTTC	CATSRDTGQGIYNEQFF
-	-	TRBJ2-1	TRBV11-1	TGTGCCAGCAGCTTAGCGGCTCGCAGGGGGGCGTCGGTCGGCTACAATGAGCAGTTCTTC	CASSLAARRGASVGYNEQFF
-	few	TRBJ1-1	TRBV29-1	TGCAGCGTATCACGGGCGAACACTGAAGCTTTCTTT	CSVSRANTEAFF
-	many	TRBJ2-7	TRBV4-3	TGCGCCAGCAGCCAAGACGGGGAGTATCCCTACGAGCAGTACTTC	CASSQDGEYPYEQYF
TRBD1	few	TRBJ1-5	TRBV11-2	TGTGCCAGCAGCTTAGAGGCGGCCCACAGGGGAAATCAGCCCCAGCATTTT	CASSLEAAHRGNQPQHF
-	few	TRBJ1-5	TRBV29-1	TGCAGCGCGCTACTCGACAGGAATCAGCCCCAGCATTTT	CSALLDRNQPQHF
TRBD1	many	TRBJ2-5	TRBV29-1	TGCAGCGTTGAGGCAGGGGGTCAGGAGACCCAGTACTTC	CSVEAGGQETQYF
-	-	TRBJ2-5	TRBV24-1	TGTGCCACCAGTGACTCAACAGGGCCGACCCAGTACTTC	CATSDSTGPTQYF
-	-	TRBJ2-5	TRBV7-9	TGTGCCAGCAGCTTAGTAGGGGGGAAGACCCAGTACTTC	CASSLVGGKTQYF
-	many	TRBJ1-4	TRBV21-1	TGTGCCAGCAGCAATGGTCTGGGACAAATGCCAGCTTGTACTAATGAAAAACTGTTTTTT	CASSNGLGQMPACTNEKLFF
-	many	TRBJ2-5	TRBV29-1	TGCAGCGTTGAGTTATCAGTCGCTCAAGAGACCCAGTACTTC	CSVELSVAQETQYF
TRBD1	-	TRBJ1-4	TRBV20-1	TGCAGTGCTGAAAAGGACAGGGGTTTGGAAAAACTGTTTTTT	CSAEKDRGLEKLFF
-	many	TRBJ2-2	TRBV12-3/TRBV12-4	TGTGCCAGCAGGCCTCAGGGACCGAACACCGGGGAGCTGTTTTTT	CASRPQGPNTGELFF
TRBD1	few	TRBJ2-1	TRBV24-1	TGTGCCACCAGTGATTCTGACAGGGGTGCCTACAATGAGCAGTTCTTC	CATSDSDRGAYNEQFF
TRBD2	-	TRBJ2-3	TRBV29-1	TGCAGCGTTGAAGATCTTGCGGGGGGCTACACAGATACGCAGTATTTT	CSVEDLAGGYTDTQYF
-	-	TRBJ1-2	TRBV4-2	TGTGCCAGCAGCCCCGGGAAGATGGATGGCTACACCTTC	CASSPGKMDGYTF
TRBD1	many	TRBJ1-1	TRBV15	TGTGCCACCAGCAGAGTGAGGACAGGGGGCCCGAACACTGAAGCTTTCTTT	CATSRVRTGGPNTEAFF
-	few	TRBJ2-7	TRBV12-3/TRBV12-4	TGTGCCAGCAGTTTAACCCGGGACTACGAGCAGTACTTC	CASSLTRDYEQYF
TRBD1	few	TRBJ1-2	TRBV20-1	TGCAGTGCTAGCCCGACAGGGGCAAGCTATGGCTACACCTTC	CSASPTGASYGYTF
TRBD1	once	TRBJ2-7	TRBV7-9	TGTGCCAGCAGCCTCCAGGGACAGGAGCAGTACTTC	CASSLQGQEQYF
TRBD1	few	TRBJ1-5	TRBV20-1	TGCAGTGCAGGGGGCGGAACAGGCGGCAATCAGCCCCAGCATTTT	CSAGGGTGGNQPQHF
TRBD1	many	TRBJ2-7	TRBV5-5	TGTGCCAGCAGTTACGGGACACAGGGGTCCTACGAGCAGTACTTC	CASSYGTQGSYEQYF
-	few	TRBJ2-7	TRBV20-1	TGCAGTGCTCTGGGCCCCCGGGGCGAGCAGTACTTC	CSALGPRGEQYF
TRBD1	-	TRBJ1-2	TRBV29-1	TGCAGCGTTGAAGATCGACAGGGCGACTATGGCTACACCTTC	CSVEDRQGDYGYTF
-	-	TRBJ1-2	TRBV25-1	TGTGCCAGCAGTGCTACGGTCCCCTATGGCTACACCTTC	CASSATVPYGYTF
TRBD1	-	TRBJ2-5	TRBV24-1	TGTGCCACCAGTCCCGGGACAGGGTACAGAGAGACCCAGTACTTC	CATSPGTGYRETQYF
-	-	TRBJ2-1	TRBV5-5	TGTGCCAGCAGCCCACGACAGGAGTACAATGAGCAGTTCTTC	CASSPRQEYNEQFF
-	many	TRBJ2-7	TRBV3-1	TGTGCCAGCAGCCCGGGGCCCAGCTCCTACGAGCAGTACTTC	CASSPGPSSYEQYF
-	few	TRBJ2-2	TRBV6-5	TGTGCCAGCAGTTACGACAACACCGGGGAGCTGTTTTTT	CASSYDNTGELFF
-	once	TRBJ2-3	TRBV7-2	TGTGCCAGCAGAACCCCGATAACCACAGATACGCAGTATTTT	CASRTPITTDTQYF
TRBD1	-	TRBJ1-2	TRBV12-3/TRBV12-4	TGTGCCAGCAGTTTATATAGTTTCAGGGGGCGCCCAGCTAACTATGGCTACACCTTC	CASSLYSFRGRPANYGYTF
TRBD1	-	TRBJ2-2	TRBV5-1	TGCGCCAGCAGCCTACCCGGGACAGGGAGAACCGGGGAGCTGTTTTTT	CASSLPGTGRTGELFF
-	few	TRBJ1-1	TRBV9	TGTGCCAGCAGCGGCCCTCGGGACACTGAAGCTTTCTTT	CASSGPRDTEAFF
TRBD1	-	TRBJ1-4	TRBV2	TGTGCCAGCAGTGACGGTCACAGGGGGGTTGAAAAACTGTTTTTT	CASSDGHRGVEKLFF
-	many	TRBJ2-2	TRBV20-1	TGCAGTGCTAGGAAGGGGTACACCGGGGAGCTGTTTTTT	CSARKGYTGELFF
-	-	TRBJ2-3	TRBV6-1	TGTGCCAGCGCCTTGACAGGGAGGGGAGAGGATACGCAGTATTTT	CASALTGRGEDTQYF